The rows below give T cell receptor beta chains drawn from one sample of a study of T cells in tuberculosis. Generated by immunoSEQ multiplex PCR, the TCRdb table keeps only in-frame clones and is missing some. The sample includes about 37,000 clones, around 93% of them seen just once. Source material: PBMCs. The receptors stem from a donor between 5 and 29 years old with latent tuberculosis or without tuberculosis infection. Some clones in this sample may be carry-over from other donors' samples. The conserved cysteine and the conserved F or W are not part of the CDR3 here.

CDR3	V	J
ASSLDSVSAAF	TRBV7-2	TRBJ1-1
ASFSLLREDTQY	TRBV27	TRBJ2-3
ASSLAGLDGNTIY	TRBV5-6	TRBJ1-3
AVTLEGGGVYGYT	TRBV10-2	TRBJ1-2
ASSKGSRGNQPQH	TRBV11-2	TRBJ1-5
ASSTPRGEETQY	TRBV19	TRBJ2-5
ASSQVFLVSSSPLH	TRBV4-1	TRBJ1-6
ASSQHPGLFTSTRFGTQY	TRBV4-3	TRBJ2-5
ASNIRDTYNSPLH	TRBV5-6	TRBJ1-6
ASSHRGLAGGQEQF	TRBV4-3	TRBJ2-1
ASSPRTGGDYGYT	TRBV18	TRBJ1-2
ASSEPTRQGEWEKLF	TRBV6-1	TRBJ1-4
ASAVGGSDYGYT	TRBV6-5	TRBJ1-2
ASSRRAGEFTDTQY	TRBV7-9	TRBJ2-3
ASSREGQGADTQY	TRBV5-1	TRBJ2-3
ASSPTDSYNEQF	TRBV9	TRBJ2-1
ASTFAVGSSYNSPLH	TRBV5-6	TRBJ1-6
AWSVQGGEKLF	TRBV30	TRBJ1-4
ASSPPDTLGAF	TRBV18	TRBJ1-1
ASSQDSGVDNEQF	TRBV4-3	TRBJ2-1
SAQGNTEAF	TRBV20-1	TRBJ1-1
ASSVDRDLANEQF	TRBV6-4	TRBJ2-1
ASSPSTGVYGYT	TRBV7-8	TRBJ1-2
ASRNDRGSWGYT	TRBV6-5	TRBJ1-2
AISEQGESSTDTQY	TRBV10-3	TRBJ2-3
ASSGMTGHLGYT	TRBV9	TRBJ1-2
ASSLAGASSYNEQF	TRBV5-4	TRBJ2-1
ASSYFAAGSGNTIY	TRBV6-5	TRBJ1-3
ASSLLGEEGYT	TRBV27	TRBJ1-2
ASSQEGGAHSYEQY	TRBV4-3	TRBJ2-7
ASSWANTEAF	TRBV7-2	TRBJ1-1
ASSLRLAGGPETQY	TRBV27	TRBJ2-5
ASNDRGGGYNSPLH	TRBV19	TRBJ1-6
ASSQVATGTQY	TRBV4-1	TRBJ2-3
ASSSWGRLSSYNSPLH	TRBV5-1	TRBJ1-6
ASSSTGEGYNEQF	TRBV11-3	TRBJ2-1
ASSLVSGYTEAF	TRBV7-2	TRBJ1-1
ASRIISGGSNTGELF	TRBV27	TRBJ2-2
ASSEDIYSNQPQH	TRBV2	TRBJ1-5
ASSSPPGQGAYYEQY	TRBV7-8	TRBJ2-7